This T cell receptor beta chain was sequenced in a study of cytomegalovirus exposure and HLA in healthy donors. Study results and limitations: TRBV6-2, TRBV6-3 and some other V segments were unresolvable in 87-base-pair reads. It was likely that a cluster of highly shared sequence variants was a sequencing artifact. TCR beta V segments were, for the most part, productive about 87% or about 30% of the time in an earlier analysis.

V shed 4 bases and J shed 3 bases, with 15 bases lying between them. This CDR3 contains 15 residues. Germline assignment: CDR1 LNHDA and CDR2 SQIVND (reference sequence). As regards this clone: What it binds is not known.

60 Vbeta and 13 Jbeta primers were used in PCR. Generated by immunoSEQ multiplex PCR, the TCRdb table keeps only in-frame clones and is missing some. The table lists 150,000 to 200,000 clones, roughly 76% of them singletons. The sequence was collected from a woman under 30 in good health and CMV-seropositive. Specimen: PBMCs. The chain combines TRBV19 with TRBJ1-1, with D perhaps matching TRBD1 (5 bases). CDR3 DNA: TGTGCCAGTAGTACCACGAGTTGGGGGGACACTGAAGCTTTCTTT. Its translation: CASSTTSWGDTEAFF.